These T cell receptor beta chains were read from a single sample in a study of OX40 agonist ivuxolimab in advanced cancers. The table came from immunoSEQ multiplex PCR; TCRdb's copy has only in-frame clones and leaves some out. The data show about 79,000 clones, 88% seen once. The sample here was CD4+ or CD8+ T cells sorted from blood, taken in a trial of the OX40 agonist ivuxolimab. The receptors shown here come from an adult with an advanced solid tumor such as melanoma, head and neck, liver or kidney cancer. CDR3s include the opening cysteine and the closing phenylalanine or tryptophan. Each record gives: V gene, clone size, CDR3 length, D gene, J gene, CDR3 protein. A D gene is named only where the DNA matches it firmly. Only part of the rows carry a size: once, few, many, or a class if the clone is expanded.

v_gene: TRBV6-6
abundance: few
len: 14
d_gene: -
j_gene: TRBJ2-1
CDR3aa: CASSPPEGVYEQFF

v_gene: TRBV5-1
abundance: -
len: 15
d_gene: TRBD1
j_gene: TRBJ1-1
CDR3aa: CASSRGQGLVTEAFF

v_gene: TRBV7-2
abundance: -
len: 13
d_gene: TRBD2
j_gene: TRBJ2-7
CDR3aa: CASSGGLVYEQYF

v_gene: TRBV30
abundance: -
len: 14
d_gene: TRBD2
j_gene: TRBJ2-5
CDR3aa: CAWRKRGLEETQYF

v_gene: TRBV28
abundance: -
len: 15
d_gene: -
j_gene: TRBJ2-2
CDR3aa: CASRVWGAGTGELFF

v_gene: TRBV29-1
abundance: -
len: 10
d_gene: -
j_gene: TRBJ2-7
CDR3aa: CSVGSYEQYF

v_gene: TRBV20-1
abundance: -
len: 11
d_gene: TRBD2
j_gene: TRBJ2-1
CDR3aa: CGGSRYNEQFF

v_gene: TRBV18
abundance: -
len: 16
d_gene: TRBD1
j_gene: TRBJ2-5
CDR3aa: CASSPRGTGVLETQYF

v_gene: TRBV28
abundance: -
len: 14
d_gene: -
j_gene: TRBJ2-7
CDR3aa: CASSRVQFSYEQYF

v_gene: TRBV7-2
abundance: once
len: 15
d_gene: -
j_gene: TRBJ2-3
CDR3aa: CASSLASAYTDTQYF

v_gene: TRBV11-1
abundance: -
len: 14
d_gene: -
j_gene: TRBJ2-5
CDR3aa: CASSRGRASETQYF

v_gene: TRBV7-3
abundance: once
len: 13
d_gene: -
j_gene: TRBJ1-1
CDR3aa: CASSFSSGTEAFF

v_gene: TRBV19
abundance: -
len: 16
d_gene: TRBD1
j_gene: TRBJ1-5
CDR3aa: CASSDKTGVGNQPQHF

v_gene: TRBV6-5
abundance: -
len: 15
d_gene: TRBD1
j_gene: TRBJ2-7
CDR3aa: CASSSAGTGGYEQYF

v_gene: TRBV5-5
abundance: -
len: 15
d_gene: TRBD1
j_gene: TRBJ1-5
CDR3aa: CASSLGQGVNQPQHF

v_gene: TRBV19
abundance: -
len: 15
d_gene: TRBD2
j_gene: TRBJ2-3
CDR3aa: CASRASGISTDTQYF

v_gene: TRBV4-1
abundance: few
len: 19
d_gene: TRBD2
j_gene: TRBJ2-1
CDR3aa: CASSQAGPAGGSIYNEQFF

v_gene: TRBV7-8
abundance: -
len: 11
d_gene: -
j_gene: TRBJ2-7
CDR3aa: CASSFSYEQYF

v_gene: TRBV5-8
abundance: -
len: 15
d_gene: -
j_gene: TRBJ2-7
CDR3aa: CASSPRWQGGYEQYF

v_gene: TRBV7-6
abundance: once
len: 13
d_gene: -
j_gene: TRBJ1-5
CDR3aa: CASSLADSQPQHF

v_gene: TRBV18
abundance: -
len: 16
d_gene: TRBD1
j_gene: TRBJ1-1
CDR3aa: CASSPPGTGGLSEAFF

v_gene: TRBV9
abundance: -
len: 15
d_gene: -
j_gene: TRBJ2-7
CDR3aa: CASSAQLDSSYEQYF

v_gene: TRBV14
abundance: once
len: 14
d_gene: -
j_gene: TRBJ2-1
CDR3aa: CASSHYWESGEQFF

v_gene: TRBV27
abundance: -
len: 14
d_gene: -
j_gene: TRBJ1-1
CDR3aa: CASRPTTENTEAFF

v_gene: TRBV5-5
abundance: few
len: 17
d_gene: -
j_gene: TRBJ1-1
CDR3aa: CASSFGLGSVVNTEAFF

v_gene: TRBV6-1
abundance: -
len: 13
d_gene: -
j_gene: TRBJ2-3
CDR3aa: CASSEASTDTQYF

v_gene: TRBV11-2
abundance: few
len: 16
d_gene: TRBD2
j_gene: TRBJ2-7
CDR3aa: CASSYSGLAGAGEQYF

v_gene: TRBV2
abundance: once
len: 14
d_gene: TRBD1
j_gene: TRBJ1-2
CDR3aa: CASSDTWTGYGYTF

v_gene: TRBV7-3
abundance: -
len: 13
d_gene: -
j_gene: TRBJ2-7
CDR3aa: CASSRRGSYEQYF

v_gene: TRBV29-1
abundance: -
len: 14
d_gene: -
j_gene: TRBJ1-1
CDR3aa: CNVDLGLGVTEAFF

v_gene: TRBV18
abundance: -
len: 15
d_gene: TRBD1
j_gene: TRBJ2-5
CDR3aa: CASSPGTGGWETQYF

v_gene: TRBV11-3
abundance: -
len: 13
d_gene: -
j_gene: TRBJ1-1
CDR3aa: CASSFSQNTEAFF

v_gene: TRBV6-5
abundance: -
len: 15
d_gene: -
j_gene: TRBJ2-3
CDR3aa: CASSYSRGRGDTQYF

v_gene: TRBV30
abundance: -
len: 14
d_gene: -
j_gene: TRBJ1-6
CDR3aa: CAWSYISSDSPLHF

v_gene: TRBV30
abundance: -
len: 13
d_gene: -
j_gene: TRBJ2-3
CDR3aa: CAWSPGNTDTQYF